This TCR beta chain was recovered during a study of T cells after yellow fever vaccination. One entry per CDR3 protein, called by TCRdb with MiXCR from the 5' RACE reads. In the table there are some 600,000 distinct CDR3 sequences, approximately 13% of which are singletons. This clonotype was recorded at least ten times. Between the trimmed V and J ends, which lost 2 bases and 7 bases, there was a span of 15 bases. CDR1 and CDR2 from the germline V gene are MDHEN and SYDVKM. The CDR3 length is 15 residues. The sample in question was PBMCs, obtained on the day of the yellow fever booster vaccination. The V gene is TRBV28, the J gene TRBJ1-5; D is unclear. This receptor was identified in a man younger than 45 who received the YFV17D yellow fever vaccine. The CDR3 reads CASSLGALGEQPQHF. CDR3 DNA sequence: TGTGCCAGCAGTTTAGGTGCCCTGGGAGAGCAGCCCCAGCATTTT.